The clone carrying this T cell receptor (beta chain) was counted ten times or more. Each patient went into thyroid surgery without having received any treatment. This record comes from a study of metastatic and nonmetastatic thyroid tumors. TCRdb ran MiXCR on the PCR reads. The sample yields 6,000 or so clones, approximately 15% seen once. Germline trimming cut 1 base from V and 7 bases from J; bases unmatched to any gene: 13. Germline V gene data show CDR1 as MGHRA and CDR2 as YSYEKL. The CDR3 is made up of 16 amino acids. This TCR came from a male donor with papillary thyroid cancer or a benign thyroid nodule (not recorded which). Some clones in this sample may be carry-over from other donors' samples. The rearrangement uses TRBV4-1 and TRBJ2-7; 7 bases line up with TRBD2. The sequenced sample consisted of tumor tissue. The CDR3 DNA reads as TGCGCCAGCAGCCAAGTCCCCGGGACTACACCTACGGAGCAGTACTTC. Translation: CASSQVPGTTPTEQYF.